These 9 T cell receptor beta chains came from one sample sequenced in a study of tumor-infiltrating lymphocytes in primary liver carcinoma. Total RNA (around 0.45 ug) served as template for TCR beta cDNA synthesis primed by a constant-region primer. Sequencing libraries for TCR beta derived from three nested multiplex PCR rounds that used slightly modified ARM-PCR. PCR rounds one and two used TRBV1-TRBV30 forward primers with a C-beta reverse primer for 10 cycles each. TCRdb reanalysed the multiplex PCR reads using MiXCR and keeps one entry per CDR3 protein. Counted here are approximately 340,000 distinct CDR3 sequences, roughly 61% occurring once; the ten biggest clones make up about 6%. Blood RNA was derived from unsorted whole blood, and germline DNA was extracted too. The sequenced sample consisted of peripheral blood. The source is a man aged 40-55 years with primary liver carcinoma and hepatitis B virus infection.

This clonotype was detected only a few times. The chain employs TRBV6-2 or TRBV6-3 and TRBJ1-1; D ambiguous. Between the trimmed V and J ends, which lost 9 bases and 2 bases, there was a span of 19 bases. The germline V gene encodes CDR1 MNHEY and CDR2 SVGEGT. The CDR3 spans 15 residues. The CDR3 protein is CASSPFRRANTEAFF. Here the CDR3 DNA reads TGTGCCAGTAGCCCCTTTAGACGGGCCAACACTGAAGCTTTCTTT.

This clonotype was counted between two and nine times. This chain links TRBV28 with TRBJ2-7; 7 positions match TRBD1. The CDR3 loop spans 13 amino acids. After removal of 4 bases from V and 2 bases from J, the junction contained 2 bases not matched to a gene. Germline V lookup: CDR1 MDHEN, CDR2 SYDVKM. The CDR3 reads CASSYRGPYEQYF. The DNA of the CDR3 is TGTGCCAGCAGTTACAGGGGCCCCTACGAGCAGTACTTC.

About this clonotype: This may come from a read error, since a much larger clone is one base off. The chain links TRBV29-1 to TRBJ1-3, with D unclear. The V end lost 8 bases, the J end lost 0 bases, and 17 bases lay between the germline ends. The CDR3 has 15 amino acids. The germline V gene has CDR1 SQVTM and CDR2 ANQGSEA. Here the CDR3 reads CSIAPTLSSGNTIYF. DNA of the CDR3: TGCAGCATTGCCCCGACTCTAAGCTCTGGAAACACCATATATTTT.

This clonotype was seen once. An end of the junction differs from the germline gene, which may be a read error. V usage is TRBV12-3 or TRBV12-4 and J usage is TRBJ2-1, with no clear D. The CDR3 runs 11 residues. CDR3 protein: CVSSFYNGQFF. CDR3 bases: TGTGTCAGCAGTTTCTACAATGGGCAGTTCTTC.

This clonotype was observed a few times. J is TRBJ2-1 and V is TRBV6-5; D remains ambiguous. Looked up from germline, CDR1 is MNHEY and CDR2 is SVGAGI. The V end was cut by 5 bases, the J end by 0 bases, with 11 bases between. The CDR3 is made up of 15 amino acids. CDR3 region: CASSQQSNSYNEQFF. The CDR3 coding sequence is TGTGCCAGCAGTCAACAGAGCAACTCCTACAATGAGCAGTTCTTC.

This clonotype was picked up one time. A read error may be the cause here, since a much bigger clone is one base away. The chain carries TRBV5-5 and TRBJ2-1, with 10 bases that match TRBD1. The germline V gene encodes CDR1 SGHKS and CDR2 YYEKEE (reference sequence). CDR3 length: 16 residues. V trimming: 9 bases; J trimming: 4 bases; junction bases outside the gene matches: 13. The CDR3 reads CANSRTGTGAYNEQFF. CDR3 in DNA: TGTGCCAACAGTCGTACCGGGACAGGGGCTTACAATGAGCAGTTCTTC.

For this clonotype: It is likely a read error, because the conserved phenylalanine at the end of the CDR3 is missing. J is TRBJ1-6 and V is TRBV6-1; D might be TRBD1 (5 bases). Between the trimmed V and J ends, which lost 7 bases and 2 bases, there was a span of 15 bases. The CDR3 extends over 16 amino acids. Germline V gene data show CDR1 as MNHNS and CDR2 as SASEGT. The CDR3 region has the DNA TGTGCCAGCACCAAAGGCAGGGTCACCTATAATTCACCCCTCCACCTT. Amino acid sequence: CASTKGRVTYNSPLHL.

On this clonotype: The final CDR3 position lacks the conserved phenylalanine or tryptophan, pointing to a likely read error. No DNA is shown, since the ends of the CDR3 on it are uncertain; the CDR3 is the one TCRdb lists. CDR3: CASSILDFGLAL. The genes are TRBV11-2 and TRBJ2-7; TRBD2 is the table's D call, not checked against the DNA. Germline CDR1 and CDR2: SGHAT and FQNNGV. The CDR3 adds up to 12 amino acids, both ends counted.

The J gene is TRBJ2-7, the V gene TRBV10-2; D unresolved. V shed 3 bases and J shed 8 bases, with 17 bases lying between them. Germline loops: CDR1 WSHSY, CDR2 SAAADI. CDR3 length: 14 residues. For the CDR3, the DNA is TGCGCCAGCAGTGAAGGGCAGGCCTGGAGACAGCAGTACTTC. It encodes CASSEGQAWRQQYF.